This T cell receptor beta chain comes out of a study of blood T cell repertoires in COVID-19. For the study at large: T cells, B-cell-depleted T cells, or PBMCs provided the cDNA or gDNA that served as material.

Germline V gene sequence: CDR1 SGHNT, CDR2 YENEEA. The junction had 12 bases not matched to a gene; V was cut back by 6 bases and J by 6 bases. The CDR3 totals 16 residues. The repertoire was sequenced with immunoSEQ multiplex PCR; TCRdb's copy has only in-frame clones and lacks some. This sample has about 280,000 clones, with roughly 80% found just once. Assignments of participants to cohorts depended upon their own reported clinical history. Someone with COVID-19 had been met by exposed participants within 2 weeks before study entry. The sequencing sample was made of PBMCs or T cells enriched from blood (not recorded which). The sequence was collected from a man in his forties who had been exposed to COVID-19. The V call is TRBV11-3, the J call TRBJ2-3, with 10 bases aligning to TRBD1. The DNA for the CDR3 is TGTGCCAGCAGTTTCCGGGACAGGGGTTTTCTTGATACGCAGTATTTT. Residues: CASSFRDRGFLDTQYF.